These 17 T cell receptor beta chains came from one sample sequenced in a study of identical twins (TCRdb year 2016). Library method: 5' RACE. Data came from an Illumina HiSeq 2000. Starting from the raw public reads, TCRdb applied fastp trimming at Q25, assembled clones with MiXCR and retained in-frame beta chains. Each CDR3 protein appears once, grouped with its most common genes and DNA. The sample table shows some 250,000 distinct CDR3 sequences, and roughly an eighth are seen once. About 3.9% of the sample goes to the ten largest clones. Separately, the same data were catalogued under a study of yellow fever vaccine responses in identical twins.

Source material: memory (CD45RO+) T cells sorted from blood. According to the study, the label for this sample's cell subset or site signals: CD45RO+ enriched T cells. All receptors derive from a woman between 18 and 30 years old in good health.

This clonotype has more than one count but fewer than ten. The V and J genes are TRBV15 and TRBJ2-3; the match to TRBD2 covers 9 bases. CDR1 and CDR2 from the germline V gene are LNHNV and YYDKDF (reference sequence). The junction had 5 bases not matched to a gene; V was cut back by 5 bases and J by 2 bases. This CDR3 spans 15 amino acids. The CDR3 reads CATSSQREATDTQYF. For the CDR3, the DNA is TGTGCCACCAGCTCCCAGCGGGAGGCCACAGATACGCAGTATTTT. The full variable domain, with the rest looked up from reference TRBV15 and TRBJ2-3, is DAMVIQNPRYQVTQFGKPVTLSCSQTLNHNVMYWYQQKSSQAPKLLFHYYDKDFNNEADTPDNFQSRRPNTSFCFLDIRSPGLGDTAMYLCATSSQREATDTQYFGPGTRLTVL.

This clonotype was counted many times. The CDR3 DNA reads as TGCGCCAGCAGCCAAGGAGGCCCGCTGGGGGTCCCCCTCCACTTT. Its translation: CASSQGGPLGVPLHF. V gene TRBV4-1 combines with J gene TRBJ1-6; a possible D gene is TRBD1 (5 bases). The V gene's germline CDR1 is MGHRA and CDR2 YSYEKL. With 1 base removed from V and 13 bases from J, the gap between germline ends came to 17 bases. The CDR3 covers 15 residues.

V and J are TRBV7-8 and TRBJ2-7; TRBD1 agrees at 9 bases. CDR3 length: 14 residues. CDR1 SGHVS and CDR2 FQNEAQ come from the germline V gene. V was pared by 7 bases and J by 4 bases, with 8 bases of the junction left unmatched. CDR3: CASTSQGALYEQYF. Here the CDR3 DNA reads TGTGCCAGCACCTCACAGGGGGCTTTGTACGAGCAGTACTTC.

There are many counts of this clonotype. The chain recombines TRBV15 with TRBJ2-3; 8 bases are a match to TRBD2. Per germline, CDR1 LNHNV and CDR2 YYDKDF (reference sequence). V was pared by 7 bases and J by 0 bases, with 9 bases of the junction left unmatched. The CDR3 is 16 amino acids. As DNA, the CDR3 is TGTGCCACCACCCTCGGTTCGGGAGGGAGCACAGATACGCAGTATTTT. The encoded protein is CATTLGSGGSTDTQYF.

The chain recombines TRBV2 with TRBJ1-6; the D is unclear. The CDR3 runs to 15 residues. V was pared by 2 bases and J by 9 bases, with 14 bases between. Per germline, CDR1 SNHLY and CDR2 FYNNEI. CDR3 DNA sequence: TGTGCCAGCAGTGAATTGCAGGTCCCGGGTTCACCCCTCCACTTT. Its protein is CASSELQVPGSPLHF.

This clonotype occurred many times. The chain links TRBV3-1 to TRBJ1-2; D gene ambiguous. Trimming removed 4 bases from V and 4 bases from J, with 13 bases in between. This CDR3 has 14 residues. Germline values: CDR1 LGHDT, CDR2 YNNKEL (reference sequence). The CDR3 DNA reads TGTGCCAGCAGCCCGAGAGGGATCGGCTATGGCTACACCTTC. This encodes CASSPRGIGYGYTF.

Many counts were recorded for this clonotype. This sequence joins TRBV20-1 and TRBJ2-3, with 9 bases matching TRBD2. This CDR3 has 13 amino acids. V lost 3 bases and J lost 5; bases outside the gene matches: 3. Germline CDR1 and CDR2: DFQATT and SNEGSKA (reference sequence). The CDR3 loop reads CSASPLAGDTQYF. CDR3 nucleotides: TGCAGTGCTAGCCCACTAGCGGGAGATACGCAGTATTTT.

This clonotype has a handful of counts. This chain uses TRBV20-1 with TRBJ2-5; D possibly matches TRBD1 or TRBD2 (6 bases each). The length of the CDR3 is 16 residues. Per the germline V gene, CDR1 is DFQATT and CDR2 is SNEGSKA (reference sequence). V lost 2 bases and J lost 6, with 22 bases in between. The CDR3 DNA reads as TGCAGTGCTAGATTTCCGGGGGCCGGTGGAAAGAAGACCCAGTACTTC. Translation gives CSARFPGAGGKKTQYF.

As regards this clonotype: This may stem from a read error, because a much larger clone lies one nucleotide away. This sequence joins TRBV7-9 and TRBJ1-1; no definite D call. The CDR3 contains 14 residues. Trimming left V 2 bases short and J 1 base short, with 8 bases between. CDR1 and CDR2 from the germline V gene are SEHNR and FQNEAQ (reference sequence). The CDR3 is CASSLYDGNTEAFF. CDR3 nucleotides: TGTGCCAGCAGCTTATACGACGGGAACACTGAAGCTTTCTTT.

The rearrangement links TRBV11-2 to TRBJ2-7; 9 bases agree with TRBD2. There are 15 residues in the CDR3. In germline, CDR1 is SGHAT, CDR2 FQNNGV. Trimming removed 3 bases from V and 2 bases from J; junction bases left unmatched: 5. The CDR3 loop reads CASSLSWTSAYEQYF. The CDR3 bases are TGTGCCAGCAGCTTGAGTTGGACTAGCGCCTACGAGCAGTACTTC.

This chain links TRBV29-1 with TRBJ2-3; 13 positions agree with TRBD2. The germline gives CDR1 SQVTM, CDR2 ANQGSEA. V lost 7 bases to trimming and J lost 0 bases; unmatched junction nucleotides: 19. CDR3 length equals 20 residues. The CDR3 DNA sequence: TGCAGCGCGAGAGGGGATCTAAGGACTAGCGGGGGAGATAGCACAGATACGCAGTATTTT. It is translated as CSARGDLRTSGGDSTDTQYF.

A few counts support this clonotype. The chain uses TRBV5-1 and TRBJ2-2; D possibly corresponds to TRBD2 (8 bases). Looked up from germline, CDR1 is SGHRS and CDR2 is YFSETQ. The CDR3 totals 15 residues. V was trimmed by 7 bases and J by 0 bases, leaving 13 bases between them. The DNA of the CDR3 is TGCGCCAGCTCGGGAGGGGGCTCGAACACCGGGGAGCTGTTTTTT. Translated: CASSGGGSNTGELFF. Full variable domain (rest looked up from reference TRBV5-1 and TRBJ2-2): KAGVTQTPRYLIKTRGQQVTLSCSPISGHRSVSWYQQTPGQGLQFLFEYFSETQRNKGNFPGRFSGRQFSNSRSEMNVSTLELGDSALYLCASSGGGSNTGELFFGEGSRLTVL.

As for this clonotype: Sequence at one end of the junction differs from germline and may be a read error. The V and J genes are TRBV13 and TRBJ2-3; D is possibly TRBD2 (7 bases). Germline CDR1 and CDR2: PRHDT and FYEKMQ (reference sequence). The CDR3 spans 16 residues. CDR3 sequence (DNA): TGTTCCAGCAGCCCCGAGGGGCGGGGGCGCACACATACCCAGTATTTT. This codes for CSSSPEGRGRTHTQYF. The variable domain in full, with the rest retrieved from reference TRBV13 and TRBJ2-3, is AAGVIQSPRHLIKEKRETATLKCYPIPRHDTVYWYQQGPGQDPQFLISFYEKMQSDKGSIPDRFSAQQFSDYHSELNMSSLELGDSALYFCSSSPEGRGRTHTQYFGPGTRLTVL.

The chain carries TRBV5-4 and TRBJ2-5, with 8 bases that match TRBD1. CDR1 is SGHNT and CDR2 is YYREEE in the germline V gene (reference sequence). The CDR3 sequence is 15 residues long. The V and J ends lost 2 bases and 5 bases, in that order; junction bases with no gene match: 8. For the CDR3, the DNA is TGTGCCAGCAGCTTACCTCAGGGGGCAGGGGAGACCCAGTACTTC. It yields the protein CASSLPQGAGETQYF.

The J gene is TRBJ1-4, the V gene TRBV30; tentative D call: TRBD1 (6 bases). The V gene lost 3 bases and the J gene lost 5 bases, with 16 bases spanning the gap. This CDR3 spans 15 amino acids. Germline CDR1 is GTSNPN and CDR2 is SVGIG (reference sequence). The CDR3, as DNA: TGTGCCTGGAGCGCACAGGGCTTGTCGAATGAAAAACTGTTTTTT. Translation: CAWSAQGLSNEKLFF.

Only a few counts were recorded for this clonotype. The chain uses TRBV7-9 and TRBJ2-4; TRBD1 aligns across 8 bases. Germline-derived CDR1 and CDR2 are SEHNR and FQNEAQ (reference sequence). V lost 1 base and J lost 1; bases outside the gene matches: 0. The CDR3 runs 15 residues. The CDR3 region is CASSLGTGAKNIQYF. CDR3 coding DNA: TGTGCCAGCAGCTTAGGGACAGGGGCCAAAAACATTCAGTACTTC. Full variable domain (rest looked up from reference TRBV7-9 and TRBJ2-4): DTGVSQNPRHKITKRGQNVTFRCDPISEHNRLYWYRQTLGQGPEFLTYFQNEAQLEKSRLLSDRFSAERPKGSFSTLEIQRTEQGDSAMYLCASSLGTGAKNIQYFGAGTRLSVL.

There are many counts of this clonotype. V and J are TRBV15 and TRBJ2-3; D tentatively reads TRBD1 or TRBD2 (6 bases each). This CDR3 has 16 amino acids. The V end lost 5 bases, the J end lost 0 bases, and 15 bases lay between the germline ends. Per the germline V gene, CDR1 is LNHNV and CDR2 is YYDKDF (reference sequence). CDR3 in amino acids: CATSGTGRTSTDTQYF. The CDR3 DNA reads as TGTGCCACCAGCGGAACAGGGAGGACTAGCACAGATACGCAGTATTTT.